This paragraph covers one T cell receptor beta chain sequence. This entry is derived from a study of T cell responses to AZD1222 COVID-19 vaccine. Germline V gene data show CDR1 as MNHNS and CDR2 as SASEGT. The CDR3 length is 14 residues. The ends were cut back, 3 bases at V and 4 bases at J, with 12 bases in the middle. Some clones are missing from TCRdb's copy, which holds only in-frame ones; the method was immunoSEQ multiplex PCR. The top ten hold just over 30% of the sample, which has fewer than 85,000 clones, around 87% seen once. This material consisted of peripheral blood, taken on day 0 of AZD1222 vaccination. The receptor's source is an adult in good health. The rearrangement links TRBV6-1 to TRBJ2-5, with a weak D call TRBD1 (6 bases). The CDR3 loop is CASSDPGDGETQYF. The CDR3 DNA is TGTGCCAGCAGTGATCCAGGGGATGGAGAGACCCAGTACTTC.